These 17 T cell receptor beta chains originate from one sample sequenced in a study of blood T cell repertoires in COVID-19. Assay used: immunoSEQ multiplex PCR; TCRdb lists only in-frame clones, some missing. Of roughly 260,000 clones listed, about nine tenths were seen once; the top ten hold approximately 1.2%. Sequenced input: PBMCs or T cells enriched from blood (not recorded which). Every receptor here comes from a human donor in a cohort exposed to, infected with or recovered from COVID-19 (not recorded which). The donor label of this sample is uncertain.

The rearrangement links TRBV6-1 to TRBJ2-3, with D hard to call. V was cut by 3 bases and J by 2 bases, with 12 bases left in between. The CDR3 runs to 15 residues. Germline lookup yields CDR1 MNHNS and CDR2 SASEGT. For the CDR3, the DNA is TGTGCCAGCAGTGACCCCCGAGCCCCCACAGATACGCAGTATTTT. Its translation is CASSDPRAPTDTQYF.

This chain joins TRBV4-1 and TRBJ2-3; D gene uncertain. Trimming removed 2 bases at V and 1 base at J, with 4 bases between. The V gene's germline CDR1 is MGHRA and CDR2 YSYEKL. The length of the CDR3 is 13 residues. The CDR3 reads CASSQQGTDTQYF. As DNA, the CDR3 is TGCGCCAGCAGCCAACAGGGCACAGATACGCAGTATTTT.

The chain recombines TRBV9 with TRBJ2-3; 7 bases map to TRBD2. The germline CDR1 and CDR2 sequences are SGDLS and YYNGEE. CDR3 size: 15 residues. With V trimmed by 4 bases and J by 3 bases, 8 bases remained unmatched. The DNA of the CDR3 is TGTGCCAGCAGCTCCCGGGGCGGGGGTACAGATACGCAGTATTTT. Residues: CASSSRGGGTDTQYF. The full variable domain, its missing parts supplied by reference TRBV9 and TRBJ2-3, is DSGVTQTPKHLITATGQRVTLRCSPRSGDLSVYWYQQSLDQGLQFLIQYYNGEERAKGNILERFSAQQFPDLHSELNLSSLELGDSALYFCASSSRGGGTDTQYFGPGTRLTVL.

This clone was detected a few times. The chain recombines TRBV7-2 with TRBJ2-2, with 12 bases identical to TRBD2. Losses at the gene ends were 5 bases for V and 0 bases for J; bases not matched to a gene: 7. Looked up from germline, CDR1 is SGHTA and CDR2 is FQGNSA. The CDR3 is 18 amino acids. The CDR3: CASSREWTSGANTGELFF. The CDR3 DNA follows: TGTGCCAGCAGCCGCGAATGGACTAGCGGGGCGAACACCGGGGAGCTGTTTTTT.

The chain is built from TRBV5-1 and TRBJ1-2, with D possibly matching TRBD1 (6 bases). The V and J ends lost 3 bases and 7 bases respectively, with 19 bases between them. Germline CDR1 and CDR2: SGHRS and YFSETQ. The CDR3 is 15 residues long. The CDR3 region has the DNA TGCGCCAGCAGCTCATTTTCCGGGGGGCGAGGTGGCTACACCTTC. It codes for CASSSFSGGRGGYTF.

The DNA of the CDR3 is TGCGCCAGCAGCCAATCTCCGGGACTGAGTAATGAAAAACTGTTTTTT. This gives the protein CASSQSPGLSNEKLFF. This chain links TRBV4-1 with TRBJ1-4; a weak D match, TRBD1 (5 bases). The CDR3 has 16 residues. Germline V lookup: CDR1 MGHRA, CDR2 YSYEKL. V was clipped by 2 bases and J by 4 bases, with 14 bases between them.

The chain uses TRBV6-5 and TRBJ1-2, with D perhaps TRBD1 (6 bases). Germline CDR1 MNHEY, CDR2 SVGAGI. V lost 5 bases and J lost 2, with 12 bases in between. The CDR3 runs to 14 residues. CDR3 coding DNA: TGTGCCAGCAGTCTCATCGGACAGAACTATGGCTACACCTTC. Protein: CASSLIGQNYGYTF.

In regard to this clone: Different DNA sequences within this sample yield the same CDR3. The chain recombines TRBV18 with TRBJ2-7, with D possibly matching TRBD2 (6 bases). V lost 2 bases and J 0 bases, leaving 8 bases between the germline ends. This CDR3 is 14 amino acids long. Germline values: CDR1 KGHSH, CDR2 LQKENI. For the CDR3, the DNA is TGTGCCAGCTCACCAGACGGGAGCTCCTACGAGCAGTACTTC. Translating gives CASSPDGSSYEQYF.

The chain employs TRBV30 and TRBJ1-1; D may be TRBD1 (5 bases). Germline CDR1 is GTSNPN and CDR2 is SVGIG (reference sequence). V lost 1 base, J lost 3 bases, and 9 bases lay in between. CDR3 length equals 13 residues. CDR3 coding DNA: TGTGCCTGGAGTGCAGGGAGGCACACTGAAGCTTTCTTT. This sequence encodes CAWSAGRHTEAFF.

This chain joins TRBV7-2 and TRBJ2-3; maybe TRBD2 (6 bases). Germline V gene data show CDR1 as SGHTA and CDR2 as FQGNSA. Trimming left V 1 base short and J 8 bases short, with 16 bases between. This CDR3 has 15 amino acids. The CDR3, as DNA: TGTGCCAGCAGCTTAGGGGTGACTAGTTGGGGTACGCAGTATTTT. As protein: CASSLGVTSWGTQYF.

The table lists this clone with a few counts. V usage is TRBV20-1 and J usage is TRBJ2-1; D is perhaps TRBD1 (6 bases). The CDR3 totals 12 residues. The germline V gene encodes CDR1 DFQATT and CDR2 SNEGSKA (reference sequence). The germline V and J ends were trimmed by 3 bases and 4 bases, with 7 bases remaining between them. The CDR3 nucleotides read TGCAGTGCTAGTACAGGGTACAATGAGCAGTTCTTC. This translates into CSASTGYNEQFF.

V gene TRBV4-2 combines with J gene TRBJ2-7; possible D gene TRBD1, 6 bases. The CDR3 covers 14 residues. V was trimmed by 3 bases and J by 3 bases, leaving 12 bases between them. Germline CDR1 is LGHNA and CDR2 is YNFKEQ. The DNA for the CDR3 is TGTGCCAGCAGCCAGGGACAAGAGCTCTACGAGCAGTACTTC. Translated: CASSQGQELYEQYF.

The rearrangement uses TRBV7-2 and TRBJ1-1; 8 nucleotides align to TRBD1. The CDR3 runs to 13 residues. V was pared by 4 bases and J by 10 bases, with 8 bases of the junction left unmatched. Germline V gene lookup returns CDR1 SGHTA and CDR2 FQGNSA. CDR3 sequence reads: CASSSTRGRGAFF. CDR3 in DNA: TGTGCCAGCAGCTCCACCAGGGGGCGGGGAGCTTTCTTT.

This clone appeared once. This chain's CDR3 is CASRPADRVGKNGYTF. The DNA of the CDR3 is TGTGCCAGCAGACCAGCAGACAGGGTTGGAAAAAATGGCTACACCTTC. The genes are TRBV27 and TRBJ1-2; TRBD1 agrees at 7 bases. The length of the CDR3 is 16 residues. The germline gives CDR1 MNHEY, CDR2 SMNVEV (reference sequence). Germline trimming cut 6 bases from V and 6 bases from J; bases unmatched to any gene: 16.

The chain couples TRBV25-1 to TRBJ2-1; 13 bases align to TRBD2. The CDR3 is made up of 15 amino acids. Germline CDR1 MGHDK, CDR2 SYGVNS. Trimming removed 4 bases from V and 7 bases from J; junction bases left unmatched: 4. In DNA, the CDR3 is TGTGCCAGCAGTGGTTGGACTAGCGGGGGTAATGAGCAGTTCTTC. Translated, it gives CASSGWTSGGNEQFF. Full variable domain (rest looked up from reference TRBV25-1 and TRBJ2-1): EADIYQTPRYLVIGTGKKITLECSQTMGHDKMYWYQQDPGMELHLIHYSYGVNSTEKGDLSSESTVSRIRTEHFPLTLESARPSHTSQYLCASSGWTSGGNEQFFGPGTRLTVL.

The chain employs TRBV29-1 and TRBJ2-7, with 9 bases fitting TRBD1. The ends lost 5 bases at V and 3 bases at J; junction bases unmatched: 2. The length of the CDR3 is 12 residues. The germline gives CDR1 SQVTM, CDR2 ANQGSEA. DNA for the CDR3: TGCAGCGTTAGGACAGGGGTCTACGAGCAGTACTTC. Its translation is CSVRTGVYEQYF.

The V gene is TRBV19, the J gene TRBJ2-7; 8 bases fit TRBD1. This CDR3 is 12 amino acids long. Trimming removed 5 bases from V and 6 bases from J; junction bases left unmatched: 3. Germline CDR1 is LNHDA and CDR2 is SQIVND (reference sequence). This chain's CDR3 is CASSLGTGEQYF. CDR3 sequence (DNA): TGTGCCAGTAGTCTAGGGACAGGCGAGCAGTACTTC.